This T cell receptor (beta chain) was retrieved from a study of cytomegalovirus exposure and HLA in healthy donors. Trimming removed 4 bases at V and 1 base at J, with 10 bases between. The germline V gene has CDR1 SNHLY and CDR2 FYNNEI. This CDR3 has 14 amino acids. The PCR made use of 60 Vbeta and 13 Jbeta primers. This table comes from immunoSEQ multiplex PCR, and its TCRdb copy is limited to in-frame clones, with some not included. The table shows some 190,000 clones, with under 80% occurring only once. The material sequenced was PBMCs. This sequence was found in a young man in good health and CMV-seropositive. V gene TRBV2 combines with J gene TRBJ1-1; D remains unclear. CDR3 protein: CASSVGRGNTEAFF. CDR3 bases: TGTGCCAGCAGTGTGGGTAGAGGGAACACTGAAGCTTTCTTT.